The clone carrying this T cell receptor beta chain came up a few times. Its antigen remains unknown. CDR3 size: 14 residues. CDR1 is LGHNA, CDR2 YSLEER, per germline. Trimming pared 0 bases from V and 4 bases from J, leaving 9 bases between. The sample comes from a study of CD8 T cells in ankylosing spondylitis. In making TCR beta libraries, quantitative 5'-RACE with molecular barcodes was used. TCRdb fed the 5' RACE reads into MiXCR, producing one record per CDR3 protein. The table lists about 800,000 distinct CDR3 sequences, roughly 12% of them singletons, with approximately 0.46% in the top ten. The study, taken as a whole, reports: Researchers reportedly found disease-linked clones significantly enriched in matched ankylosing spondylitis synovial fluid. There were earlier reports of some motif variants in reactive arthritis synovial fluid and blood. A TCR beta motif of 7 or 8 highly homologous variants appeared characteristic of ankylosing spondylitis blood. Peripheral blood samples showed relatively rare disease-linked clones, and these clones were CD8+.

The origin of this receptor is a male donor with ankylosing spondylitis. The chain uses TRBV4-3 and TRBJ1-1; a weak D match, TRBD1 (5 bases). The sample consisted of blood, either unsorted or a sorted T cell fraction (not recorded which). As DNA, the CDR3 is TGCGCCAGCAGCCAAGATTTGAGGGGCACTGAAGCTTTCTTT. It encodes CASSQDLRGTEAFF.